This entry lists 29 T cell receptor beta chains sequenced from one sample in a study of OX40 agonist ivuxolimab in advanced cancers. TCRdb keeps only in-frame clones here, not all; method: immunoSEQ multiplex PCR. The sample lists tens of thousands of clones; under 95% were seen once. Source: CD4+ or CD8+ T cells sorted from blood, taken in a trial of the OX40 agonist ivuxolimab. These receptor sequences come from an adult with an advanced solid tumor such as melanoma, head and neck, liver or kidney cancer.

The chain uses TRBV11-3 and TRBJ2-7; D possibly corresponds to TRBD1 (6 bases). Trimming pared 3 bases from V and 6 bases from J, leaving 12 bases between. This CDR3 is built from 13 residues. CDR1 SGHNT and CDR2 YENEEA come from the germline V gene. The CDR3 protein is CASSFNRDGEQYF. CDR3 DNA sequence: TGTGCCAGCAGCTTCAACAGGGATGGCGAGCAGTACTTC. The full variable domain, its missing parts supplied by reference TRBV11-3 and TRBJ2-7, is EAGVVQSPRYKIIEKKQPVAFWCNPISGHNTLYWYLQNLGQGPELLIRYENEEAVDDSQLPKDRFSAERLKGVDSTLKIQPAELGDSAVYLCASSFNRDGEQYFGPGTRLTVT.

CDR3 nucleotides: TGCGCCAGCAGCTTGGAGGGGGGCGCGAGAGGCTACACCTTC. As protein: CASSLEGGARGYTF. The chain uses TRBV5-1 and TRBJ1-2; weak D call: TRBD1 (6 bases). The germline gives CDR1 SGHRS, CDR2 YFSETQ. The V end lost 0 bases, the J end lost 8 bases, and 14 bases lay between the germline ends. This CDR3 has 14 amino acids.

The chain uses TRBV6-1 and TRBJ2-6; TRBD1 aligns across 12 bases. V shed 1 base and J 2 bases; nucleotides not matched to a gene: 3. The CDR3 loop spans 18 amino acids. The V gene's germline CDR1 is MNHNS and CDR2 SASEGT. CDR3 sequence (DNA): TGTGCCAGCAGTGAAGTAGGGACAGGGGGCGCTGGGGCCAACGTCCTGACTTTC. It translates to CASSEVGTGGAGANVLTF.

CDR3 coding DNA: TGTGCCAGCAGCTTCTACATTGGACCAACTAATGAAAAACTGTTTTTT. Translation: CASSFYIGPTNEKLFF. The chain uses TRBV7-9 and TRBJ1-4; D unresolved. V was cut by 3 bases and J by 0 bases, with 11 bases left in between. This CDR3 contains 16 residues. Germline-derived CDR1 and CDR2 are SEHNR and FQNEAQ (reference sequence).

This chain connects TRBV5-4 to TRBJ2-5; 7 positions match TRBD2. V shed 3 bases, J shed 5 bases, and the junction held 7 bases outside the gene matches. Germline V CDR1 and CDR2: SGHNT, YYREEE (reference sequence). There are 14 residues in the CDR3. The DNA of the CDR3 is TGTGCCAGCAGCTCGGCCGGGGGGTCTGAGACCCAGTACTTC. Encoded protein: CASSSAGGSETQYF. Supplemented by reference TRBV5-4 and TRBJ2-5, the full variable domain reads ETGVTQSPTHLIKTRGQQVTLRCSSQSGHNTVSWYQQALGQGPQFIFQYYREEENGRGNFPPRFSGLQFPNYSSELNVNALELDDSALYLCASSSAGGSETQYFGPGTRLLVL.

A single count supports this clone. V gene TRBV7-9 combines with J gene TRBJ2-6; 11 nucleotides line up with TRBD1. The CDR3 extends over 17 amino acids. V shed 1 base, J shed 3 bases, and the junction held 2 bases outside the gene matches. The germline CDR1 and CDR2 sequences are SEHNR and FQNEAQ (reference sequence). The DNA of the CDR3 is TGTGCCAGCAGCTTAGGGACAGGGGGCGGTGGGGCCAACGTCCTGACTTTC. Protein sequence: CASSLGTGGGGANVLTF.

This clone was seen just once. This chain connects TRBV7-3 to TRBJ2-5, with a weak D call TRBD1 (6 bases). Germline V gene lookup returns CDR1 SGHTA and CDR2 FQGTGA. CDR3 length equals 13 residues. Trimming took 4 bases from V and 3 from J, leaving 9 bases between them. The CDR3, as DNA: TGTGCCAGCAGCTCAGGACAGAAAGAGACCCAGTACTTC. Translation: CASSSGQKETQYF.

The chain recombines TRBV2 with TRBJ2-3; D is perhaps TRBD1 or TRBD2 (6 bases each). The CDR3 consists of 16 residues. CDR1 and CDR2 (germline): SNHLY, FYNNEI. Trimming stripped 3 bases from V and 5 bases from J, with 18 bases between. The CDR3, as DNA: TGTGCCAGCAGTGATCGGAACAGAGGGGGGCAAGATACGCAGTATTTT. It codes for CASSDRNRGGQDTQYF.

V gene TRBV5-6 combines with J gene TRBJ2-5; a possible D gene is TRBD1 (6 bases). From germline, CDR1 is SGHDT and CDR2 YYEEEE. CDR3 length equals 16 residues. Trimming took off 2 bases at V and 7 bases at J, with 21 bases between the two ends. The CDR3 is CASSLPELQGSGTQYF. For the CDR3, the DNA is TGTGCCAGCAGCTTACCAGAGTTGCAGGGGTCCGGGACCCAGTACTTC. Filled out from reference TRBV5-6 and TRBJ2-5, the complete variable domain reads DAGVTQSPTHLIKTRGQQVTLRCSPKSGHDTVSWYQQALGQGPQFIFQYYEEEERQRGNFPDRFSGHQFPNYSSELNVNALLLGDSALYLCASSLPELQGSGTQYFGPGTRLLVL.

J is TRBJ2-3 and V is TRBV11-3; 9 nucleotides align to TRBD2. Germline V gene sequence: CDR1 SGHNT, CDR2 YENEEA. This CDR3 comprises 15 residues. V lost 6 bases and J lost 5; bases outside the gene matches: 9. The chain's CDR3 is CASSGVAGAVDTQYF. In nucleotides, the CDR3 is TGTGCCAGCAGTGGGGTAGCGGGAGCAGTAGATACGCAGTATTTT.

The rearrangement uses TRBV5-1 and TRBJ1-1, with 8 bases identical to TRBD1. CDR1 is SGHRS, CDR2 YFSETQ, per germline. The junction had 6 bases not matched to a gene; V was cut back by 5 bases and J by 3 bases. The CDR3 extends over 14 amino acids. The CDR3 region has the DNA TGCGCCAGCAGGATACAGGGGGAGGACACTGAAGCTTTCTTT. Its protein product is CASRIQGEDTEAFF.

This rearrangement joins TRBV7-8 to TRBJ1-5; perhaps TRBD1 as D (5 bases). V shed 5 bases and J shed 0 bases, with 26 bases lying between them. Germline V lookup: CDR1 SGHVS, CDR2 FQNEAQ. The CDR3 is made up of 20 amino acids. Here the CDR3 DNA reads TGTGCCAGCAGCCCACTTGGCGGACACCCGGCGTTAAATAGCAATCAGCCCCAGCATTTT. This codes for CASSPLGGHPALNSNQPQHF.

This chain connects TRBV5-1 to TRBJ1-4; 7 bases map to TRBD1. V lost 5 bases and J lost 0; bases outside the gene matches: 7. Germline CDR1 reads SGHRS; CDR2 reads YFSETQ. The CDR3 extends over 16 amino acids. Here the CDR3 reads CASSPGQTSTNEKLFF. Here the CDR3 DNA reads TGCGCCAGCAGTCCGGGACAGACATCAACTAATGAAAAACTGTTTTTT.

The CDR3: CASSQEMVAEAFF. The CDR3 bases are TGTGCCAGCAGCCAAGAAATGGTGGCTGAAGCTTTCTTT. The V and J genes are TRBV14 and TRBJ1-1; D unresolved. The CDR3 runs 13 residues. With 0 bases removed from V and 6 bases from J, the gap between germline ends came to 8 bases. Germline CDR1 is SGHDN and CDR2 is FVKESK.

As to this clone: At one boundary the junction diverges from the germline segment, which might be a read error. The chain is built from TRBV7-7 and TRBJ2-3; TRBD2 agrees at 7 bases. Germline V gene lookup returns CDR1 SSHAT and CDR2 FNYEAQ (reference sequence). The CDR3 has 14 amino acids. CDR3 protein: CASSLSSTSDTQYF. In nucleotides, the CDR3 is TGTGCTAGCAGCTTATCCTCGACTAGCGATACGCAGTATTTT.

The rearrangement uses TRBV21-1 and TRBJ2-7; the D call TRBD2 from the table was never checked on the DNA. TRBV21-1 is assigned pseudogene status. The CDR3 is made up of 16 amino acids. This CDR3 reads CASSKEGGTSSYEQYF. DNA for the CDR3: TGTGCCAGCAGCAAAGAGGGCGGGACTAGCTCCTACGAGCAGTACTTC.

The chain joins TRBV10-2 to TRBJ2-5, with D maybe TRBD2 (6 bases). Germline V gene data show CDR1 as WSHSY and CDR2 as SAAADI. Deletions cut 8 bases from V and 5 bases from J, with 15 bases between. The CDR3 is made up of 13 amino acids. In DNA form, the CDR3 reads TGCGCCAGCGGAGGGCGGGCGGATGAGACCCAGTACTTC. Its translation is CASGGRADETQYF.

V usage is TRBV6-5 and J usage is TRBJ2-2, with D possibly being TRBD2 (5 bases). The CDR3 has 11 residues. Trimming took off 5 bases at V and 11 bases at J, with 9 bases between the two ends. Looked up from germline, CDR1 is MNHEY and CDR2 is SVGAGI. The CDR3 DNA reads as TGTGCCAGCAGTGAGGGCCGAGAGCTGTTTTTT. Translated: CASSEGRELFF.

This chain joins TRBV18 and TRBJ1-2; D is ambiguous. Trimming shortened V by 3 bases and J by 0 bases, and 11 bases separated the two germline ends. Germline CDR1 is KGHSH and CDR2 is LQKENI. The CDR3 loop spans 15 amino acids. CDR3 bases: TGTGCCAGCTCACCCCAGACGGGGACTAACTATGGCTACACCTTC. Translation gives CASSPQTGTNYGYTF.

This chain links TRBV19 with TRBJ2-7; D is perhaps TRBD2 (5 bases). With 7 bases removed from V and 3 bases from J, the gap between germline ends came to 16 bases. The CDR3 has 14 amino acids. Germline V gives CDR1 LNHDA, CDR2 SQIVND (reference sequence). The CDR3 DNA follows: TGTGCCAGTACTCCAAACCGAGGGAACTACGAGCAGTACTTC. Amino acids: CASTPNRGNYEQYF.

The chain joins TRBV19 to TRBJ1-1, with 9 bases fitting TRBD1. V lost 0 bases to trimming and J lost 7 bases; unmatched junction nucleotides: 3. The germline CDR1 and CDR2 sequences are LNHDA and SQIVND (reference sequence). CDR3 size: 14 residues. As DNA, the CDR3 is TGTGCCAGTAGTATAGATACAGGGGGCCGTGAAGCTTTCTTT. This translates into CASSIDTGGREAFF.

Turning to this clone: An end of the junction differs from the germline gene, which may be a read error. V gene TRBV7-7 combines with J gene TRBJ1-2; 8 nucleotides line up with TRBD1. CDR1 is SSHAT and CDR2 is FNYEAQ in the germline V gene (reference sequence). This CDR3 has 17 residues. In nucleotides, the CDR3 is TGTGCTAGCAAGGGGAATAATTGTGGGGCAGGGGGCCATGGCTACACCTTC. Protein: CASKGNNCGAGGHGYTF. The whole variable domain, remainder taken from reference TRBV7-7 and TRBJ1-2, is GAGVSQSPRYKVTKRGQDVTLRCDPISSHATLYWYQQALGQGPEFLTYFNYEAQPDKSGLPSDRFSAERPEGSISTLTIQRTEQRDSAMYRCASKGNNCGAGGHGYTFGSGTRLTVV.

The chain uses TRBV6-6 and TRBJ1-5; 8 bases are a match to TRBD1. CDR1 and CDR2 from the germline V gene are MNHNY and SVGAGI (reference sequence). V was pared by 8 bases and J by 4 bases, with 10 bases of the junction left unmatched. This CDR3 region has 15 residues. CDR3 DNA: TGTGCCAGCGGCGTCAGAGGACAGGGAAATCAGCCCCAGCATTTT. Translating it yields CASGVRGQGNQPQHF.

The sample holds a few counts of this clone. The chain has TRBV5-8 and TRBJ2-1; TRBD2 aligns across 13 bases. The CDR3 covers 15 residues. After removal of 4 bases from V and 6 bases from J, the junction contained 4 bases not matched to a gene. Germline-derived CDR1 and CDR2 are SGHTS and YDEGEE. DNA of the CDR3: TGTGCCAGCAGCAAGAGACTAGCGGGGGGCAATGAGCAGTTCTTC. It codes for CASSKRLAGGNEQFF.

V usage is TRBV9 and J usage is TRBJ1-2; D is unresolved. Trimming stripped 0 bases from V and 4 bases from J, with 10 bases between. The germline CDR1 and CDR2 sequences are SGDLS and YYNGEE. The CDR3 length is 14 residues. CDR3 DNA sequence: TGTGCCAGCAGCGTAGCCCGGACGGCCTATGGCTACACCTTC. Translating it yields CASSVARTAYGYTF. The full variable domain, with the rest looked up from reference TRBV9 and TRBJ1-2, is DSGVTQTPKHLITATGQRVTLRCSPRSGDLSVYWYQQSLDQGLQFLIQYYNGEERAKGNILERFSAQQFPDLHSELNLSSLELGDSALYFCASSVARTAYGYTFGSGTRLTVV.

This chain links TRBV7-9 with TRBJ2-7; 12 bases agree with TRBD2. The CDR3 is made up of 15 amino acids. CDR1 and CDR2 from the germline V gene are SEHNR and FQNEAQ (reference sequence). The V segment lost 5 bases and the J segment 2 bases; nucleotides outside the gene matches: 4. The CDR3 reads CASSPRTSGTYEQYF. The CDR3 nucleotides read TGTGCCAGCAGCCCTCGGACTAGCGGGACCTACGAGCAGTACTTC. The full variable domain, completed using reference TRBV7-9 and TRBJ2-7, is DTGVSQNPRHKITKRGQNVTFRCDPISEHNRLYWYRQTLGQGPEFLTYFQNEAQLEKSRLLSDRFSAERPKGSFSTLEIQRTEQGDSAMYLCASSPRTSGTYEQYFGPGTRLTVT.

The chain employs TRBV4-2 and TRBJ1-2; 8 nucleotides match TRBD1. The CDR3 totals 15 residues. Trimming at V came to 4 bases and at J to 6 bases, leaving 10 bases not matched to a gene. Looked up from germline, CDR1 is LGHNA and CDR2 is YNFKEQ. The DNA of the CDR3 is TGTGCCAGCAGCCCACGGGACAGGCAAGAGGATGGCTACACCTTC. Protein sequence: CASSPRDRQEDGYTF.

The chain employs TRBV7-9 and TRBJ1-4, with unresolved D. This CDR3 is built from 12 residues. The germline V and J ends were trimmed by 5 bases and 11 bases, with 12 bases remaining between them. The V gene's germline CDR1 is SEHNR and CDR2 FQNEAQ (reference sequence). The CDR3 spells CASSPAPDKLFF. The CDR3 DNA reads as TGTGCCAGCAGCCCAGCCCCCGATAAACTGTTTTTT.

V gene TRBV5-1 combines with J gene TRBJ2-5; TRBD2 agrees at 12 bases. V lost 4 bases and J lost 1; bases outside the gene matches: 5. CDR3 length: 16 residues. Germline loops: CDR1 SGHRS, CDR2 YFSETQ. This CDR3 is CASSKGLAGRQETQYF. The CDR3 DNA reads as TGCGCCAGCAGCAAGGGACTAGCGGGCCGCCAAGAGACCCAGTACTTC.